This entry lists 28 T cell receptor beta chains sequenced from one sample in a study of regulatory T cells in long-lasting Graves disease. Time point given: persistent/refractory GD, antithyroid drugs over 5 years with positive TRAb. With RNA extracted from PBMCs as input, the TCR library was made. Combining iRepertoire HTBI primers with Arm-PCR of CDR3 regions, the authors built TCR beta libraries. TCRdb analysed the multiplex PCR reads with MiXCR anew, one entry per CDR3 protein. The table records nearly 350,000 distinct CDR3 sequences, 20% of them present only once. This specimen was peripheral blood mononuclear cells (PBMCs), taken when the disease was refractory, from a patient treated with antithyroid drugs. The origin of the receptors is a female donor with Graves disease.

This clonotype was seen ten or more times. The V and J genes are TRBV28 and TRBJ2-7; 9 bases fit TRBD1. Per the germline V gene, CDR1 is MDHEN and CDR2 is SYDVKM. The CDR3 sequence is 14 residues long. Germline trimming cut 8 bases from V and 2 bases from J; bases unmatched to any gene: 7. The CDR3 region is CASRRTGVTYEQYF. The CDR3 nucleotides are TGTGCCAGCCGTAGGACAGGGGTAACCTACGAGCAGTACTTC.

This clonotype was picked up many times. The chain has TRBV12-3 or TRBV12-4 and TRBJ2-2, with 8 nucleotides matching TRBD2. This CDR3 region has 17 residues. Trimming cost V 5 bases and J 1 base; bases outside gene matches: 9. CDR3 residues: CASSHTRGGQNTGELFF. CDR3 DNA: TGTGCCAGCAGTCACACCCGGGGGGGGCAGAACACCGGGGAGCTGTTTTTT.

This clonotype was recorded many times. CDR3 region: CASSLVGIGYGYTF. The CDR3 DNA sequence: TGTGCCAGCAGTTTGGTGGGTATCGGCTATGGCTACACCTTC. The gene calls are TRBV12-3 or TRBV12-4 and TRBJ1-2; no firm D call. V shed 3 bases and J shed 4 bases, with 12 bases lying between them. This CDR3 is built from 14 residues.

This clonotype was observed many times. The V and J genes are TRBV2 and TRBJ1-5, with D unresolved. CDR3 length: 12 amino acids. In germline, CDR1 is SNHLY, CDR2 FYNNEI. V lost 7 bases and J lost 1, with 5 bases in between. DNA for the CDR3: TGTGCCAGCACTTTCAGCAATCAGCCCCAGCATTTT. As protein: CASTFSNQPQHF.

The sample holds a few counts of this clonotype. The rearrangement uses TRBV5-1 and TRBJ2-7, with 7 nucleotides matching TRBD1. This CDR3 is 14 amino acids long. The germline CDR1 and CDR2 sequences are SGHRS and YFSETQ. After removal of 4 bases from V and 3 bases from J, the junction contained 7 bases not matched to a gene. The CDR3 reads CASSQGGAVYEQYF. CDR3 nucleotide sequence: TGCGCCAGCAGCCAAGGGGGCGCCGTCTACGAGCAGTACTTC.

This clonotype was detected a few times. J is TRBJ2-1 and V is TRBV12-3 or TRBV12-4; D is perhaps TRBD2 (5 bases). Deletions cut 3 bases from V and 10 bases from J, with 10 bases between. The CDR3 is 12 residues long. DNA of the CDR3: TGTGCCAGCAGTTTCGGCGGGCTGGAGCAGTTCTTC. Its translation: CASSFGGLEQFF.

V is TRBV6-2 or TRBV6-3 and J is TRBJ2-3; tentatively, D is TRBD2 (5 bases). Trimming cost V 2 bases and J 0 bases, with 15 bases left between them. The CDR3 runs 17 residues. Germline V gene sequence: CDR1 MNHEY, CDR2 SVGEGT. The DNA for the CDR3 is TGTGCCAGCAGTTACCGGCCGGGGTCCGAAAGCACAGATACGCAGTATTTT. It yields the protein CASSYRPGSESTDTQYF.

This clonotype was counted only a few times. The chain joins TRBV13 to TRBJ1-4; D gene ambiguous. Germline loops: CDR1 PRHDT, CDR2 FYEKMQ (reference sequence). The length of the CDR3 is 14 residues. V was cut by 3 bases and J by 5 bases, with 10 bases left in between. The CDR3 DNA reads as TGTGCCAGCAGCTTGAAGCAGGAGAATGAAAAACTGTTTTTT. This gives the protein CASSLKQENEKLFF. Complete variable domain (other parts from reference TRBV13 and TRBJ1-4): AAGVIQSPRHLIKEKRETATLKCYPIPRHDTVYWYQQGPGQDPQFLISFYEKMQSDKGSIPDRFSAQQFSDYHSELNMSSLELGDSALYFCASSLKQENEKLFFGSGTQLSVL.

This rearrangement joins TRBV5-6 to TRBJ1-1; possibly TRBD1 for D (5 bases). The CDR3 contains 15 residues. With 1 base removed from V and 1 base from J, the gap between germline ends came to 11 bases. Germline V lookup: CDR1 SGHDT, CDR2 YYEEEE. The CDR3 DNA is TGTGCCAGCAGCTTGTTGGGGCGGACGAACACTGAAGCTTTCTTT. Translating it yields CASSLLGRTNTEAFF.

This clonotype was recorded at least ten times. In nucleotides, the CDR3 is TGTGCCAGCAGCTTAGGTACAGGGGTTCACGAGCAGTACTTC. It specifies CASSLGTGVHEQYF. This chain uses TRBV27 with TRBJ2-7; 7 bases agree with TRBD1. The trim removed 6 bases at V and 5 bases at J, leaving 10 bases unmatched. Per germline, CDR1 MNHEY and CDR2 SMNVEV (reference sequence). The CDR3 runs 14 residues.

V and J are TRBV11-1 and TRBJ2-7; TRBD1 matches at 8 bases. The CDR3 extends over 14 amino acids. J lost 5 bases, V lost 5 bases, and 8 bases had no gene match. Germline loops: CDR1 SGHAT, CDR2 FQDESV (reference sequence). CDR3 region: CASSPRTGMDEQYF. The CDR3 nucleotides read TGTGCCAGCAGCCCTAGGACAGGGATGGACGAGCAGTACTTC.

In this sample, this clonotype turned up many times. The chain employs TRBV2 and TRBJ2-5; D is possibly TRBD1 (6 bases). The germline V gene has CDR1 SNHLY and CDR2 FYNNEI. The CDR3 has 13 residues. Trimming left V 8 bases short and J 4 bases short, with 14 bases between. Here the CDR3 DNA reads TGTGCCAGCTGTACAGGGATCGCAGAGACCCAGTACTTC. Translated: CASCTGIAETQYF.

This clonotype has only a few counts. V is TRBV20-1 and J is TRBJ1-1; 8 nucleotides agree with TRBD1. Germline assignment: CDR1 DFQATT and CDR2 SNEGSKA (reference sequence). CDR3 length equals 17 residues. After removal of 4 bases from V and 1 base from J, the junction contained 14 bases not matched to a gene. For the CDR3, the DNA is TGCAGTGCTATCAATTACAGGGGGAACTGGAAGAACACTGAAGCTTTCTTT. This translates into CSAINYRGNWKNTEAFF.

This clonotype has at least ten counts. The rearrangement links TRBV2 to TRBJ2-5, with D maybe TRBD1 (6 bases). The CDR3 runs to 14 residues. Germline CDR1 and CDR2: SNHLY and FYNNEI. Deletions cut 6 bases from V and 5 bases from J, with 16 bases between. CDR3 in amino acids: CASRKQGSSETQYF. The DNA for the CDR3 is TGTGCCAGCAGAAAACAGGGATCATCGGAGACCCAGTACTTC. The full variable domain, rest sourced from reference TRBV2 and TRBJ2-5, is EPEVTQTPSHQVTQMGQEVILRCVPISNHLYFYWYRQILGQKVEFLVSFYNNEISEKSEIFDDQFSVERPDGSNFTLKIRSTKLEDSAMYFCASRKQGSSETQYFGPGTRLLVL.

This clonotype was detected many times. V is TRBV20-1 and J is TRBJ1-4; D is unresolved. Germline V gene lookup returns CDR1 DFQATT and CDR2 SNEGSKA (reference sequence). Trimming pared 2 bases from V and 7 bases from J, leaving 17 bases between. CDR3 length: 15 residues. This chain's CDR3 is CSARPHGYRTEKLFF. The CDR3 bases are TGCAGTGCTAGACCTCACGGCTATCGTACTGAAAAACTGTTTTTT.

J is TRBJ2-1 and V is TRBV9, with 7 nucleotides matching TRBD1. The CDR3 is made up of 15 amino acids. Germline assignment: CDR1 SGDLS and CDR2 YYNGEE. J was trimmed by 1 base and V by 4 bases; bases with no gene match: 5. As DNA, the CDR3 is TGTGCCAGCAGCATACAGGGGAGTTCCTACAATGAGCAGTTCTTC. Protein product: CASSIQGSSYNEQFF.

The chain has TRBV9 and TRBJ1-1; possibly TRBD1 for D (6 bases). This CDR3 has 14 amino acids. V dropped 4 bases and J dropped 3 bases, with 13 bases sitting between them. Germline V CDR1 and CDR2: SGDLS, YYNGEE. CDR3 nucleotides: TGTGCCAGCAGCATAGGACAGCAGTACACTGAAGCTTTCTTT. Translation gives CASSIGQQYTEAFF.

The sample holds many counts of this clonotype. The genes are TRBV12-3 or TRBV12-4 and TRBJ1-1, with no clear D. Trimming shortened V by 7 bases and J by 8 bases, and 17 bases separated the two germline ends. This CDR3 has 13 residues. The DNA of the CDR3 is TGTGCCAGCATCCTTCGGTTTGGGAGCGAAGCTTTCTTT. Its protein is CASILRFGSEAFF.

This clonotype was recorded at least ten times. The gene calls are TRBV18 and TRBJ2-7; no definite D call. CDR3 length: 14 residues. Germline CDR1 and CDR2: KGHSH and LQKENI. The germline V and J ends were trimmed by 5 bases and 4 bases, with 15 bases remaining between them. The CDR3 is CASSSFRSVYEQYF. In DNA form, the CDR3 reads TGTGCCAGCTCATCATTCCGGAGTGTTTACGAGCAGTACTTC.

The CDR3 nucleotides read TGTGCCAGCAGCTTACAAGTACAGGGTGGTTCTTCACCCCTCCACTTT. Amino acids: CASSLQVQGGSSPLHF. The chain carries TRBV7-9 and TRBJ1-6; D may be TRBD1 (6 bases). Germline V gene sequence: CDR1 SEHNR, CDR2 FQNEAQ (reference sequence). This CDR3 comprises 16 residues. V shed 2 bases and J shed 9 bases, with 17 bases lying between them. Together with reference TRBV7-9 and TRBJ1-6, the CDR3 gives the full variable domain: DTGVSQNPRHKITKRGQNVTFRCDPISEHNRLYWYRQTLGQGPEFLTYFQNEAQLEKSRLLSDRFSAERPKGSFSTLEIQRTEQGDSAMYLCASSLQVQGGSSPLHFGNGTRLTVT.

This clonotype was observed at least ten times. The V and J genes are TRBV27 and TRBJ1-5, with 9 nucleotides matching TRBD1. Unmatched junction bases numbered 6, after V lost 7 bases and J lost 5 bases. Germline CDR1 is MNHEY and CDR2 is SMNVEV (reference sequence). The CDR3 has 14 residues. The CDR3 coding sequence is TGTGCCAGCAAGATCACAGGGGGCGATCAGCCCCAGCATTTT. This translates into CASKITGGDQPQHF.

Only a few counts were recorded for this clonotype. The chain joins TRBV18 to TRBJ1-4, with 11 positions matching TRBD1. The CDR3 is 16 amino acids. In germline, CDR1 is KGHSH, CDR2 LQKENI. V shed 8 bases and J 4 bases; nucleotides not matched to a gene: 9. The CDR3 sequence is CASARTGGAVNEKLFF. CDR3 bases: TGTGCCAGCGCTCGGACAGGGGGCGCGGTTAATGAAAAACTGTTTTTT.

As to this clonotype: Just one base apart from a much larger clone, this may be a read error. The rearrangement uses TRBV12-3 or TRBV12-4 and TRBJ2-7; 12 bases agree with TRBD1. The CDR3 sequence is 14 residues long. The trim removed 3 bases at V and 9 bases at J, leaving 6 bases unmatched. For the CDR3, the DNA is TGTGCCAGCAGTTTGGGACAGGGGGCGCGGGTGCAGTACTTC. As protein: CASSLGQGARVQYF.

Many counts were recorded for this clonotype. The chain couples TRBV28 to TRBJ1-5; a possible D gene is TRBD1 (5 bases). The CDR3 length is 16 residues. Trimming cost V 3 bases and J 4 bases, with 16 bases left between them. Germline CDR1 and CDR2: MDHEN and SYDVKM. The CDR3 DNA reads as TGTGCCAGCAGTTTTGTAGTTACAGGACGAAATCAGCCCCAGCATTTT. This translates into CASSFVVTGRNQPQHF.

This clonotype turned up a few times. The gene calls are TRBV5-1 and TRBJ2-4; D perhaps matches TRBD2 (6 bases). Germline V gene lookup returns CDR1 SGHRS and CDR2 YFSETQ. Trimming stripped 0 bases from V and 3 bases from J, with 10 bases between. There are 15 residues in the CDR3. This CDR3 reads CASSLGGGGKNIQYF. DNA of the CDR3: TGCGCCAGCAGCTTGGGTGGGGGAGGCAAAAACATTCAGTACTTC.

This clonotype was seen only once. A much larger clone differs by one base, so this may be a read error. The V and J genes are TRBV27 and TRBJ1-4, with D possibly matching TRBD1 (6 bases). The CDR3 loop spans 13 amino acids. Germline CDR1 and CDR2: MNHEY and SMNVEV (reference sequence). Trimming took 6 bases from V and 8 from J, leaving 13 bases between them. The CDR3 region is CASSRGAKEKLFF. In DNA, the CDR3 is TGTGCCAGCAGCCGGGGGGCGAAGGAAAAACTGTTTTTT.

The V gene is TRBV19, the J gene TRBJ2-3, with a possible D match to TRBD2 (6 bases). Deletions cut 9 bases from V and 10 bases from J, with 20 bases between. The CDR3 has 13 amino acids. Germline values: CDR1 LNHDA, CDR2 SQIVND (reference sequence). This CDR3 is CASRTSLAGPQYF. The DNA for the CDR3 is TGTGCCAGCAGGACCTCACTAGCAGGCCCGCAGTATTTT.

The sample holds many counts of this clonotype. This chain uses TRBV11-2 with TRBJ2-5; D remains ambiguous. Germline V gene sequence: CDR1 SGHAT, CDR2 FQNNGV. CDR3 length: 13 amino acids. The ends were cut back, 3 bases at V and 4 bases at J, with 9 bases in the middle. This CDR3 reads CASSFQSRETQYF. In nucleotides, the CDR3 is TGTGCCAGCAGCTTCCAGTCGAGAGAGACCCAGTACTTC.